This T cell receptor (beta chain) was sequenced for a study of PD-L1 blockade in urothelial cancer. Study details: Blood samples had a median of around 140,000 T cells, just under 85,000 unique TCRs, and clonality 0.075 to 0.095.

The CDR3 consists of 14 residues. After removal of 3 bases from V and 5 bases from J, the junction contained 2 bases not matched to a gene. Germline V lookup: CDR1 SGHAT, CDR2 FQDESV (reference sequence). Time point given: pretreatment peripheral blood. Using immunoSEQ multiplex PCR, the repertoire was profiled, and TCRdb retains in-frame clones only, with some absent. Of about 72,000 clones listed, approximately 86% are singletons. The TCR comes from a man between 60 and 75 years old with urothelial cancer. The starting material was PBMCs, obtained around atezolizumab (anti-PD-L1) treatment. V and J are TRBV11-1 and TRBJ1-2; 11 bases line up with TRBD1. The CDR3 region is CASSLGQGGYGYTF. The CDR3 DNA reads TGTGCCAGCAGCTTGGGACAGGGGGGGTATGGCTACACCTTC.